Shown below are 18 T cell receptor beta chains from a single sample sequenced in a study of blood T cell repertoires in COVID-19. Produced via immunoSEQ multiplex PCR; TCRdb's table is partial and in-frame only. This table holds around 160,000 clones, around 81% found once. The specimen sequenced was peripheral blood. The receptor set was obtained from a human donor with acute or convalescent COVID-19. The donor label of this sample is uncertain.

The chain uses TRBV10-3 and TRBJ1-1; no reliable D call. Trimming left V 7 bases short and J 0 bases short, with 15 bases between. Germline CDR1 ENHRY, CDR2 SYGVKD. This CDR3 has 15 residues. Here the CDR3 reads CAIISDPGMNTEAFF. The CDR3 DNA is TGTGCCATCATCTCGGATCCGGGGATGAACACTGAAGCTTTCTTT.

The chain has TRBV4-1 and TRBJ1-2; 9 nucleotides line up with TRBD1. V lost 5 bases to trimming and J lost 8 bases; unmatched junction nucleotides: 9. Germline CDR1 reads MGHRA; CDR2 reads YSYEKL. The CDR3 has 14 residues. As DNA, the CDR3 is TGCGCCAGCAGCACCCCAGGGACAGGGCACGGCTACACCTTC. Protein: CASSTPGTGHGYTF.

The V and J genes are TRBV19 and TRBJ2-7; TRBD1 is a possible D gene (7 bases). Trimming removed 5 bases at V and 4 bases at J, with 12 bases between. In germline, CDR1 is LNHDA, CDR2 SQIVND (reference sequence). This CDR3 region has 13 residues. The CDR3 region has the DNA TGTGCCAGTAGTCGGGCAGGGGGGTACGAGCAGTACGTC. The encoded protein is CASSRAGGYEQYV.

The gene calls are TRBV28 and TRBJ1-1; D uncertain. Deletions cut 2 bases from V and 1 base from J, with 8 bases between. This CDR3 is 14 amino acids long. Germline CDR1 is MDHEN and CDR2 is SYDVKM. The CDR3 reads CASSLRGWNTEAFF. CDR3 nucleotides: TGTGCCAGCAGTTTACGGGGTTGGAACACTGAAGCTTTCTTT.

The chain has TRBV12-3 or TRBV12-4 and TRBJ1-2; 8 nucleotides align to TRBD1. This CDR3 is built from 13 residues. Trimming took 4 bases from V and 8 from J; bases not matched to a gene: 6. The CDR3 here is CASSWGQVEGYTF. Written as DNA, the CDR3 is TGTGCCAGCAGTTGGGGACAGGTGGAGGGCTACACCTTC.

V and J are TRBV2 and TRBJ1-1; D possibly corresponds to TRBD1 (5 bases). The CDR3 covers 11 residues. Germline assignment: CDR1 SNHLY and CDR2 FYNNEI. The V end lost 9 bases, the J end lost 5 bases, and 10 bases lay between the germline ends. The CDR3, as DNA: TGTGCCAGTTCCAGGGTTACTGAAGCTTTCTTT. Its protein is CASSRVTEAFF.

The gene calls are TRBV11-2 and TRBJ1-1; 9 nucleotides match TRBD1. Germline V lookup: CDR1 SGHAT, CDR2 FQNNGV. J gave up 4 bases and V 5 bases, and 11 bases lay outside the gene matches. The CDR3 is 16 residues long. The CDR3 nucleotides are TGTGCCAGCAGCCCTCTACAGGGGGCAGTGTTCACTGAAGCTTTCTTT. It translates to CASSPLQGAVFTEAFF.

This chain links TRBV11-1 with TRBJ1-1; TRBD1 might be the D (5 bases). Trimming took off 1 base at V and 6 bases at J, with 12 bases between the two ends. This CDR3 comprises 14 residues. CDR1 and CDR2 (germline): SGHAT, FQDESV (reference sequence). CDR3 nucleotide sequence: TGTGCCAGCAGCTTAGTCACCGGGGGGGCTGAAGCTTTCTTT. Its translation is CASSLVTGGAEAFF.

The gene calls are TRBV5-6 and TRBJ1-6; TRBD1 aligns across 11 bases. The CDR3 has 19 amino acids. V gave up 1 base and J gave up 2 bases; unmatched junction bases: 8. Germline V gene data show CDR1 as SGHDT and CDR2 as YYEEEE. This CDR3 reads CASSLRTGGLRTYNSPLHF. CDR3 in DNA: TGTGCCAGCAGCTTGCGGACAGGGGGCTTAAGAACCTATAATTCACCCCTCCACTTT. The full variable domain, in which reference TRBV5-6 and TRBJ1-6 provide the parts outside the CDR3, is DAGVTQSPTHLIKTRGQQVTLRCSPKSGHDTVSWYQQALGQGPQFIFQYYEEEERQRGNFPDRFSGHQFPNYSSELNVNALLLGDSALYLCASSLRTGGLRTYNSPLHFGNGTRLTVT.

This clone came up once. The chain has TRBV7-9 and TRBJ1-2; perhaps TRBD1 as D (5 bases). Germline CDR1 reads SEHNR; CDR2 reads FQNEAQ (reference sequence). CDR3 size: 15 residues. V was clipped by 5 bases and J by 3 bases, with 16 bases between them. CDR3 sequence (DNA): TGTGCCAGCAGCCCCTGGGCAGGGAGGGACTATGGCTACACCTTC. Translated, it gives CASSPWAGRDYGYTF.

CDR3 DNA sequence: TGCAGCGTTGAAGCCCGAGCGGGGGGGCCTGGGGAGCAGTTCTTC. This sequence encodes CSVEARAGGPGEQFF. The chain links TRBV29-1 to TRBJ2-1; TRBD2 aligns across 10 bases. The CDR3 is 15 amino acids. The V segment lost 1 base and the J segment 10 bases; nucleotides outside the gene matches: 10. The germline gives CDR1 SQVTM, CDR2 ANQGSEA.

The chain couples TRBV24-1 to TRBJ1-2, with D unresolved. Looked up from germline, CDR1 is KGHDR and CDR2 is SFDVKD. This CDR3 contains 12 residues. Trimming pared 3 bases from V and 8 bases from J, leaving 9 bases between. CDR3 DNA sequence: TGTGCCACCAGTGATAACAGTCTGGGCTACACCTTC. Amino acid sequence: CATSDNSLGYTF.

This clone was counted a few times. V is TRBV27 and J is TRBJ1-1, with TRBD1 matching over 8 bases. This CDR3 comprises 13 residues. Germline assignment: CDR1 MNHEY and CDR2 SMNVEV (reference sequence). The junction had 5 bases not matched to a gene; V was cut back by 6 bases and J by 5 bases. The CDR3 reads CASRTGGGTEAFF. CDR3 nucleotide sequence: TGTGCCAGCAGAACAGGGGGGGGAACTGAAGCTTTCTTT.

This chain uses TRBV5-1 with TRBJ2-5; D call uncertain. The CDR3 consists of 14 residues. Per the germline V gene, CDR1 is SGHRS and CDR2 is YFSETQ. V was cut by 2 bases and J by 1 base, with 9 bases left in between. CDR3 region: CASSLTAAQETQYF. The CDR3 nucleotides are TGCGCCAGCAGCTTAACGGCGGCCCAAGAGACCCAGTACTTC.

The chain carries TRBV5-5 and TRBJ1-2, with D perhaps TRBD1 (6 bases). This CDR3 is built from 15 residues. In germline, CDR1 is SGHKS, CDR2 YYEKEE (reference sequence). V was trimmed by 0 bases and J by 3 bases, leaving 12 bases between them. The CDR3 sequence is CASSLAGDGHYGYTF. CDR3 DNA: TGTGCCAGCAGCTTGGCAGGGGATGGGCACTATGGCTACACCTTC. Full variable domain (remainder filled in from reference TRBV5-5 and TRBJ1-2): DAGVTQSPTHLIKTRGQQVTLRCSPISGHKSVSWYQQVLGQGPQFIFQYYEKEERGRGNFPDRFSARQFPNYSSELNVNALLLGDSALYLCASSLAGDGHYGYTFGSGTRLTVV.

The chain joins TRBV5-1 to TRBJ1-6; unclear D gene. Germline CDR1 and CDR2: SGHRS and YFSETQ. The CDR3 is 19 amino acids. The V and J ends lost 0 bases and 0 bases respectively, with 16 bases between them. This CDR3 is CASSLEGGPESSYNSPLHF. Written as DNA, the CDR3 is TGCGCCAGCAGCTTGGAGGGCGGGCCAGAAAGCTCCTATAATTCACCCCTCCACTTT.

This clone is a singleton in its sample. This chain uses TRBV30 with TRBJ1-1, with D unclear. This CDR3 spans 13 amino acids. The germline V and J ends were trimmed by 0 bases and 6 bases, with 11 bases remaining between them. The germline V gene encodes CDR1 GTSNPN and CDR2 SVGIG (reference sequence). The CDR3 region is CAWSVKQIAEAFF. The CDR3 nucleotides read TGTGCCTGGAGTGTAAAACAGATAGCTGAAGCTTTCTTT.

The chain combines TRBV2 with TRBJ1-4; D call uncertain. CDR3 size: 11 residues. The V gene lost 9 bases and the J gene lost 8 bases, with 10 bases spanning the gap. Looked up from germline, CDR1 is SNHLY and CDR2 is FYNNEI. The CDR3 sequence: CARKTGEKLFF. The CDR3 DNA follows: TGTGCCAGAAAGACGGGGGAAAAACTGTTTTTT. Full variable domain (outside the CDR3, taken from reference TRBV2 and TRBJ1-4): EPEVTQTPSHQVTQMGQEVILRCVPISNHLYFYWYRQILGQKVEFLVSFYNNEISEKSEIFDDQFSVERPDGSNFTLKIRSTKLEDSAMYFCARKTGEKLFFGSGTQLSVL.